The 22 T cell receptor beta chains below come from one sample, sequenced in a study of T cell responses to AZD1222 COVID-19 vaccine. Measured with immunoSEQ multiplex PCR; TCRdb has only the in-frame clones, and not every one. The sample yields 120,000 or so clones, approximately 94% seen once. Sequenced material: peripheral blood, taken 28 days after the second AZD1222 dose. These receptors were collected from an adult who received the AZD1222 COVID-19 vaccine.

This chain connects TRBV7-2 to TRBJ1-1; unclear D gene. The length of the CDR3 is 14 residues. The germline V gene encodes CDR1 SGHTA and CDR2 FQGNSA. V shed 5 bases and J shed 1 base, with 11 bases lying between them. CDR3 sequence: CASSGKRQNTEAFF. CDR3 DNA sequence: TGTGCCAGCAGCGGAAAGAGACAGAACACTGAAGCTTTCTTT.

The gene calls are TRBV6-1 and TRBJ2-3; 7 bases agree with TRBD2. The CDR3 consists of 15 residues. V lost 0 bases, J lost 2 bases, and 2 bases stayed unmatched. The germline gives CDR1 MNHNS, CDR2 SASEGT. CDR3 DNA: TGTGCCAGCAGTGAAGCGGGAGGGTACACAGATACGCAGTATTTT. Protein: CASSEAGGYTDTQYF.

The chain carries TRBV7-2 and TRBJ1-2; 7 bases agree with TRBD1. V trimming: 1 base; J trimming: 8 bases; junction bases outside the gene matches: 10. Germline CDR1 SGHTA, CDR2 FQGNSA. The length of the CDR3 is 15 residues. CDR3 loop: CASSLGLWDSSGYTF. The CDR3 DNA sequence: TGTGCCAGCAGCTTAGGACTTTGGGACAGCTCGGGCTACACCTTC.

This rearrangement joins TRBV6-2 or TRBV6-3 to TRBJ1-6; no firm D call. This CDR3 is built from 15 residues. Germline-derived CDR1 and CDR2 are MNHEY and SVGEGT. V was cut by 2 bases and J by 6 bases, with 11 bases left in between. The CDR3 loop is CASSYTSWANSPLHF. CDR3 DNA sequence: TGTGCCAGCAGTTACACGAGTTGGGCTAATTCACCCCTCCACTTT.

The sample holds a few counts of this clone. This sequence joins TRBV4-3 and TRBJ2-3; 9 bases map to TRBD2. This CDR3 contains 18 residues. Germline V CDR1 and CDR2: LGHNA, YSLEER. The junction had 14 bases not matched to a gene; V was cut back by 0 bases and J by 7 bases. The CDR3 DNA follows: TGCGCCAGCAGCCAAGATCGTAGTCTTCTAGCGGGATCCAATACGCAGTATTTT. Residues: CASSQDRSLLAGSNTQYF.

V usage is TRBV11-2 and J usage is TRBJ2-5; D is unresolved. V was pared by 4 bases and J by 2 bases, with 2 bases between. Germline-derived CDR1 and CDR2 are SGHAT and FQNNGV. The CDR3 extends over 11 amino acids. The CDR3 DNA sequence: TGTGCCAGCAGCTCTCAAGAGACCCAGTACTTC. This gives the protein CASSSQETQYF.

V gene TRBV9 combines with J gene TRBJ2-1; TRBD2 is a possible D gene (5 bases). This CDR3 is 15 amino acids long. The V gene lost 1 base and the J gene lost 5 bases, with 13 bases spanning the gap. CDR1 is SGDLS, CDR2 YYNGEE, per germline. The CDR3 spells CASSVRGIEHNEQFF. CDR3 in DNA: TGTGCCAGCAGCGTAAGAGGGATCGAGCACAATGAGCAGTTCTTC.

The V and J genes are TRBV11-2 and TRBJ1-1; D is unresolved. Germline lookup yields CDR1 SGHAT and CDR2 FQNNGV. The CDR3 consists of 13 residues. V lost 2 bases and J 0 bases, leaving 4 bases between the germline ends. As DNA, the CDR3 is TGTGCCAGCAGCTTAAAAGTGAACACTGAAGCTTTCTTT. Translation gives CASSLKVNTEAFF.

The gene calls are TRBV5-6 and TRBJ1-3; D unclear. This CDR3 comprises 13 residues. Germline CDR1 and CDR2: SGHDT and YYEEEE. The V end lost 0 bases, the J end lost 4 bases, and 5 bases lay between the germline ends. The CDR3 here is CASSLVGGNTIYF. The CDR3 bases are TGTGCCAGCAGCTTGGTTGGAGGAAACACCATATATTTT.

V gene TRBV6-5 combines with J gene TRBJ2-3; 9 bases match TRBD1. The CDR3 extends over 15 amino acids. J gave up 5 bases and V 0 bases, and 3 bases lay outside the gene matches. The V gene's germline CDR1 is MNHEY and CDR2 SVGAGI. The CDR3, as DNA: TGTGCCAGCAGTTACTCGAGACAGGGGGGAGATACGCAGTATTTT. Protein sequence: CASSYSRQGGDTQYF.

The V call is TRBV30, the J call TRBJ2-3; D possibly corresponds to TRBD2 (5 bases). The germline CDR1 and CDR2 sequences are GTSNPN and SVGIG (reference sequence). The CDR3 has 13 residues. V was shortened by 2 bases and J by 1 base, with 7 bases between the two germline ends. In DNA form, the CDR3 reads TGTGCCTGGAGTCCAGCGGGCACAGATACGCAGTATTTT. Amino acids: CAWSPAGTDTQYF.

CDR3 protein: CASGLAWDGQGAAFF. The CDR3 DNA reads as TGTGCTAGTGGTTTGGCATGGGATGGACAGGGGGCGGCTTTCTTT. The rearrangement links TRBV12-5 to TRBJ1-1; 11 bases fit TRBD1. This CDR3 region has 15 residues. Losses at the gene ends were 1 base for V and 11 bases for J; bases not matched to a gene: 9. The V gene's germline CDR1 is LGHNT and CDR2 FRNRAP.

The V gene is TRBV21-1, the J gene TRBJ2-1; TRBD1 is taken as the D call from the table, unchecked against the DNA. TRBV21-1 is reported as a pseudogene. The CDR3 is 14 residues long. The CDR3 spells CASSVVGQAREQFF. In nucleotides, the CDR3 is TGTGCCAGCAGCGTGGTGGGACAAGCACGAGAGCAGTTCTTC.

The CDR3 is CASSQAPHGQMNTEAFF. CDR3 coding DNA: TGCGCCAGCAGCCAAGCGCCCCATGGACAAATGAACACTGAAGCTTTCTTT. This chain connects TRBV4-3 to TRBJ1-1; D perhaps matches TRBD1 (5 bases). Trimming took 1 base from V and 0 from J, leaving 15 bases between them. Germline V gene lookup returns CDR1 LGHNA and CDR2 YSLEER. The CDR3 length is 17 residues.

The chain is built from TRBV18 and TRBJ2-7; TRBD1 is a possible D gene (8 bases). Germline CDR1 KGHSH, CDR2 LQKENI. Between the trimmed V and J ends, which lost 8 bases and 2 bases, there was a span of 16 bases. The CDR3 runs to 14 residues. CDR3 sequence (DNA): TGTGCCAGCAGCGGGACAGGCGTTCCCTACGAGCAGTACTTC. It yields the protein CASSGTGVPYEQYF.

This chain uses TRBV6-2 or TRBV6-3 with TRBJ2-7; no clear D. V was shortened by 6 bases and J by 4 bases, with 10 bases between the two germline ends. The length of the CDR3 is 12 residues. Germline values: CDR1 MNHEY, CDR2 SVGEGT. For the CDR3, the DNA is TGTGCCAGCAGCCACCATACGTACGAGCAGTACTTC. Translation gives CASSHHTYEQYF.

The chain recombines TRBV5-1 with TRBJ2-3; 11 bases line up with TRBD1. CDR3 size: 15 residues. V dropped 4 bases and J dropped 2; count of bases not matched to a gene: 3. CDR1 is SGHRS, CDR2 YFSETQ, per germline. DNA of the CDR3: TGCGCCAGCAGCAAGGACAGGGGGCCCACAGATACGCAGTATTTT. This sequence encodes CASSKDRGPTDTQYF.

This clone is a singleton in its sample. The chain is built from TRBV5-1 and TRBJ1-4, with D unresolved. CDR3 length: 14 residues. V was trimmed by 0 bases and J by 7 bases, leaving 10 bases between them. Germline V lookup: CDR1 SGHRS, CDR2 YFSETQ. Here the CDR3 DNA reads TGCGCCAGCAGCTTGGTTCGAGGTGGTGAAAAACTGTTTTTT. Its translation: CASSLVRGGEKLFF.

The chain joins TRBV10-3 to TRBJ2-2, with D perhaps assigned TRBD1 or TRBD2 (6 bases each). The germline CDR1 and CDR2 sequences are ENHRY and SYGVKD. CDR3 size: 15 residues. V was trimmed by 4 bases and J by 5 bases, leaving 14 bases between them. This CDR3 reads CAISVTGAQTGELFF. The DNA of the CDR3 is TGTGCCATCAGTGTTACGGGGGCGCAAACCGGGGAGCTGTTTTTT.

The chain is built from TRBV12-3 or TRBV12-4 and TRBJ1-1; possible D gene TRBD1, 5 bases. V was clipped by 0 bases and J by 10 bases, with 12 bases between them. This CDR3 is built from 13 residues. CDR3 loop: CASSLAESGRAFF. The CDR3 DNA reads as TGTGCCAGCAGTTTAGCGGAGTCAGGGAGAGCTTTCTTT.

V gene TRBV4-3 combines with J gene TRBJ2-7; 8 bases are a match to TRBD1. Trimming removed 0 bases from V and 2 bases from J; junction bases left unmatched: 0. The CDR3 has 14 amino acids. Germline values: CDR1 LGHNA, CDR2 YSLEER. The CDR3 DNA is TGCGCCAGCAGCCAAGACAGGGGGCCCTACGAGCAGTACTTC. Translating gives CASSQDRGPYEQYF.

The CDR3 region has the DNA TGTGCCAGCAGTGAGACCGGGTTAGGTCAGCCCCAGCATTTT. Residues: CASSETGLGQPQHF. The chain couples TRBV2 to TRBJ1-5, with D hard to call. The CDR3 is 14 amino acids. Trimming shortened V by 3 bases and J by 6 bases, and 12 bases separated the two germline ends. From germline, CDR1 is SNHLY and CDR2 FYNNEI. The entire variable domain, with the rest obtained from reference TRBV2 and TRBJ1-5, is as follows: EPEVTQTPSHQVTQMGQEVILRCVPISNHLYFYWYRQILGQKVEFLVSFYNNEISEKSEIFDDQFSVERPDGSNFTLKIRSTKLEDSAMYFCASSETGLGQPQHFGDGTRLSIL.